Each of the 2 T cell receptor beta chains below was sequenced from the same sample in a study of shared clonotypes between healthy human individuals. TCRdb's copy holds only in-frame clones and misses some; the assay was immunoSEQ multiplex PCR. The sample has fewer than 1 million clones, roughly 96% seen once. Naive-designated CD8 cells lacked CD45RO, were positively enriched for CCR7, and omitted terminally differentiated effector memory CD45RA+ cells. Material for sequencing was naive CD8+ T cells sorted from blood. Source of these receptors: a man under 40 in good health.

The CDR3: CASSLATGELFF. In DNA, the CDR3 is TGTGCCAGCAGCTTAGCGACCGGGGAGCTGTTTTTT. The chain combines TRBV7-6 with TRBJ2-2, with unresolved D. CDR3 length equals 12 residues. Germline V CDR1 and CDR2: SGHVS, FNYEAQ. Trimming left V 0 bases short and J 5 bases short, with 1 base between.

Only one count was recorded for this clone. For the CDR3, the DNA is TGTGCCAGCAGTTTCGGCGGTATTACGGGGGAGACCCAGTACTTC. It is translated as CASSFGGITGETQYF. J is TRBJ2-5 and V is TRBV27; tentatively, D is TRBD2 (5 bases). The CDR3 totals 15 residues. The V end was cut by 3 bases, the J end by 5 bases, with 16 bases between. The germline V gene encodes CDR1 MNHEY and CDR2 SMNVEV (reference sequence).